The clone carrying this T cell receptor (beta chain) was picked up a small number of times. Antigen specificity is unknown. PCR amplification relied on 60 Vbeta primers (plus 13 Jbeta primers). Only in-frame clones appear in the TCRdb table, and some are missing; sequencing was by immunoSEQ multiplex PCR. The repertoire includes around 140,000 clones, about 80% of them detected once, and 2% to 3% sits in the top ten. The CDR3 contains 15 residues. Germline CDR1 and CDR2: SNHLY and FYNNEI. Trimming shortened V by 3 bases and J by 4 bases, and 15 bases separated the two germline ends. These data belong to a study of cytomegalovirus exposure and HLA in healthy donors. Findings and limits, study-wide: Researchers reportedly found TCR beta sequences accurately predicted most subjects' HLA-A and HLA-B alleles. Cytomegalovirus-associated TCR beta chains were listed, numbering some 170.

The sequence derives from a young woman in good health and CMV-seropositive. Specimen: PBMCs. This chain links TRBV2 with TRBJ1-1; D may be TRBD1 (6 bases). This CDR3 reads CASSELRGASTEAFF. For the CDR3, the DNA is TGTGCCAGCAGTGAGTTACGGGGGGCCAGCACTGAAGCTTTCTTT.